The TCR beta chain under discussion was sequenced for a study of cytomegalovirus exposure and HLA in healthy donors. There were likely unrecorded immune exposures, though donors were nominally healthy when sampled. Trimming took 7 bases from V and 5 from J, leaving 20 bases between them. The CDR3 runs 15 residues. Germline V lookup: CDR1 MDHEN, CDR2 SYDVKM. Comment on this clone: As yet, its antigen is unknown.

Whole-study findings and limits: An assumption of roughly uniform sequencing depth across donors underlay the presence/absence analyses. The study flagged some 170 TCR beta chains as cytomegalovirus-associated. In a later analysis, CMV-associated beta chains were mostly HLA-associated, it appeared.

A multiplex PCR was run with 60 Vbeta primers and 13 Jbeta primers. Some clones are missing from TCRdb's copy, which holds only in-frame ones; the method was immunoSEQ multiplex PCR. The sample shows around 120,000 clones, about three quarters of them seen only once. The specimen was PBMCs. The source of this sequence is a human donor in good health. The V and J genes are TRBV28 and TRBJ1-2; TRBD1 is a possible D gene (5 bases). The CDR3 region is CASTSGGGNRYGYTF. The CDR3 DNA reads TGTGCCAGCACCAGTGGGGGGGGAAATCGGTATGGCTACACCTTC.